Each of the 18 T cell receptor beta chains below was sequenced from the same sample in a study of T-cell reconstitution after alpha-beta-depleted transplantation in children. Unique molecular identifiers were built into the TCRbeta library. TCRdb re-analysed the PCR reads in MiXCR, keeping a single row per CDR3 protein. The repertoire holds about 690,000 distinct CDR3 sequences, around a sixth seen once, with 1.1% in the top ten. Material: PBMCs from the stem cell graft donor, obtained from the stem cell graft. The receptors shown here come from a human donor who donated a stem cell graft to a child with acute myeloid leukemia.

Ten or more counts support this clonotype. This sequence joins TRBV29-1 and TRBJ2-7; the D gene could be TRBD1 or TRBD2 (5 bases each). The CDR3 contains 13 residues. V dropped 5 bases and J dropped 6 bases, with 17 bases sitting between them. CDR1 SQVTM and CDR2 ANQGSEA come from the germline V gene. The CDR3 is CSVPTPSGTEQYF. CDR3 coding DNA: TGCAGCGTTCCCACCCCTTCAGGGACCGAGCAGTACTTC.

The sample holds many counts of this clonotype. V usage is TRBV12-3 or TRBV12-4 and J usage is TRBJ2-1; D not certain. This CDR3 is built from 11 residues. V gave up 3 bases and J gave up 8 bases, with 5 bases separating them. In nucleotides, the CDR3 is TGTGCCAGCAGTTTCCTGCATGAGCAGTTCTTC. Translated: CASSFLHEQFF.

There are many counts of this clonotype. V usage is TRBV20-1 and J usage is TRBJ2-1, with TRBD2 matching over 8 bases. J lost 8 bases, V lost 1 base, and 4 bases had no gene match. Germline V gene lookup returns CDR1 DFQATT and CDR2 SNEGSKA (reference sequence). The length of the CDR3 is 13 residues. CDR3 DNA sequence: TGCAGTGCTAGAGTGGCGGGGGGCCATGAGCAGTTCTTC. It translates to CSARVAGGHEQFF.

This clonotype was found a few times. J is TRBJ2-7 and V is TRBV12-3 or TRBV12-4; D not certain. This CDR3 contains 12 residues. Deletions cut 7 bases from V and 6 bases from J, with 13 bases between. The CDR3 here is CASKQSPGEQYF. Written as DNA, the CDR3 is TGTGCCAGCAAGCAGAGCCCGGGCGAGCAGTACTTC.

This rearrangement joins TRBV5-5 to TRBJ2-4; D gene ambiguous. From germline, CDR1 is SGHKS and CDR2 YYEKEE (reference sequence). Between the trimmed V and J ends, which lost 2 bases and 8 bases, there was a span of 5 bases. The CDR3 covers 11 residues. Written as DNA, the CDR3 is TGTGCCAGCAGCTTCCGGGACATTCAGTACTTC. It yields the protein CASSFRDIQYF.

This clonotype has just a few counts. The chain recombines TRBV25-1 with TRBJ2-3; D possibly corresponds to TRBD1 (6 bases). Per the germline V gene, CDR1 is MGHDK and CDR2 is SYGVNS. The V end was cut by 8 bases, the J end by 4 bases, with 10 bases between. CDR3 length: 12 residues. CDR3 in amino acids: CASGNRADTQYF. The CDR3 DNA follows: TGTGCCAGCGGAAACAGGGCAGATACGCAGTATTTT.

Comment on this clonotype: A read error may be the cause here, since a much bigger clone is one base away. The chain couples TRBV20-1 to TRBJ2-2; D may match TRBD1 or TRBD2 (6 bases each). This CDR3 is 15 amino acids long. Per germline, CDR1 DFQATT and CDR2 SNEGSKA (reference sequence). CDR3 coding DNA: TGCAGTGCTAGACCCGGGGGCTCGAACACCGGGGGGCTGTTTTTT. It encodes CSARPGGSNTGGLFF.

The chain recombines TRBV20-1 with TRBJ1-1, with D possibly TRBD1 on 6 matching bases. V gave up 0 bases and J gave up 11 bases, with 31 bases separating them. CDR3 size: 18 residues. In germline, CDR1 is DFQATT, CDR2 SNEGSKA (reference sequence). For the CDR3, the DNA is TGCAGTGCTAGAGATCAAGAAAGGCGGCTGGGGGGCCTTGTACCGGCTTTCTTT. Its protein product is CSARDQERRLGGLVPAFF.

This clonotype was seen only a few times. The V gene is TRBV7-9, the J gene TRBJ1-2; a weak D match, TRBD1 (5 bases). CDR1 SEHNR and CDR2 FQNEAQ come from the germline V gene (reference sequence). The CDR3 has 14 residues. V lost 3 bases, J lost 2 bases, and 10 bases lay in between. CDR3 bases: TGTGCCAGCAGCTTCCAGGGAATCAACTATGGCTACACCTTC. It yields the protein CASSFQGINYGYTF. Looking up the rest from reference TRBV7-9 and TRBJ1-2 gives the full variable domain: DTGVSQNPRHKITKRGQNVTFRCDPISEHNRLYWYRQTLGQGPEFLTYFQNEAQLEKSRLLSDRFSAERPKGSFSTLEIQRTEQGDSAMYLCASSFQGINYGYTFGSGTRLTVV.

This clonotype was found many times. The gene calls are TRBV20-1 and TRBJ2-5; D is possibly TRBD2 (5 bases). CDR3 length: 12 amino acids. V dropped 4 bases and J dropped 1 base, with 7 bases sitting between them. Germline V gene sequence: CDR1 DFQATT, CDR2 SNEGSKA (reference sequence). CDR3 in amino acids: CSAILVQETQYF. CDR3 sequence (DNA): TGCAGTGCTATACTAGTCCAAGAGACCCAGTACTTC.

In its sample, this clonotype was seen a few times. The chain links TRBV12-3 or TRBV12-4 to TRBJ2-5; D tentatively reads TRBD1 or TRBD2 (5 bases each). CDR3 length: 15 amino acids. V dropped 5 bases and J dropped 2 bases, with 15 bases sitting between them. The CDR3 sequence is CASSPPGRRQETQYF. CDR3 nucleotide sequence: TGTGCCAGCAGTCCTCCGGGACGGAGACAAGAGACCCAGTACTTC.

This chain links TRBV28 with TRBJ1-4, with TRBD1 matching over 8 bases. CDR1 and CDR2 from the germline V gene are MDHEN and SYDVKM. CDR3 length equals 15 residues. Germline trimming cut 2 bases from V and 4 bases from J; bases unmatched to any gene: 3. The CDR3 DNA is TGTGCCAGCAGTTTACAGGGGGCGGATAATGAAAAACTGTTTTTT. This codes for CASSLQGADNEKLFF.

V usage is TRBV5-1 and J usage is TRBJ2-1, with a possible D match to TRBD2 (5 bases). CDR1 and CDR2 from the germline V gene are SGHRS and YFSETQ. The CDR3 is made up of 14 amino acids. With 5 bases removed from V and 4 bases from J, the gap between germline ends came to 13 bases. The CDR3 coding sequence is TGCGCCAGCAGAACGGGATTAGAATACAATGAGCAGTTCTTC. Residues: CASRTGLEYNEQFF. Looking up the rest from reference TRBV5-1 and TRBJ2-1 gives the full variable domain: KAGVTQTPRYLIKTRGQQVTLSCSPISGHRSVSWYQQTPGQGLQFLFEYFSETQRNKGNFPGRFSGRQFSNSRSEMNVSTLELGDSALYLCASRTGLEYNEQFFGPGTRLTVL.

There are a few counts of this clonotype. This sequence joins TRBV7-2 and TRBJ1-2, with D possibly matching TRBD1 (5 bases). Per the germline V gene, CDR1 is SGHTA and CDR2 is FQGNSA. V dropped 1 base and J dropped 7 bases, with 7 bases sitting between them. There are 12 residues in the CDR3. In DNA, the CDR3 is TGTGCCAGCAGCTTAGACGGGGGTGGCTACACCTTC. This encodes CASSLDGGGYTF.

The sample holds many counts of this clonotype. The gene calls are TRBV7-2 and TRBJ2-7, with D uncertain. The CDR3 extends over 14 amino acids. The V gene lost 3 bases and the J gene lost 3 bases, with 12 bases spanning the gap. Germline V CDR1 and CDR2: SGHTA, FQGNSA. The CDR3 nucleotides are TGTGCCAGCAGCTTCGTGACAACAAACTACGAGCAGTACTTC. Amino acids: CASSFVTTNYEQYF.

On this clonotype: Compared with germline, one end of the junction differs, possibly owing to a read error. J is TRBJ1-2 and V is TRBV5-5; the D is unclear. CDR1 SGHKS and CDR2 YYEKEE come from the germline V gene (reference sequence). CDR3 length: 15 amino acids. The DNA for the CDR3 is TGTGCCAGCATCTTGGCTTGGACCCCTGACGATGGCTACACCTTC. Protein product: CASILAWTPDDGYTF. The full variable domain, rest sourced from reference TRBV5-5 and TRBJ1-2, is DAGVTQSPTHLIKTRGQQVTLRCSPISGHKSVSWYQQVLGQGPQFIFQYYEKEERGRGNFPDRFSARQFPNYSSELNVNALLLGDSALYLCASILAWTPDDGYTFGSGTRLTVV.

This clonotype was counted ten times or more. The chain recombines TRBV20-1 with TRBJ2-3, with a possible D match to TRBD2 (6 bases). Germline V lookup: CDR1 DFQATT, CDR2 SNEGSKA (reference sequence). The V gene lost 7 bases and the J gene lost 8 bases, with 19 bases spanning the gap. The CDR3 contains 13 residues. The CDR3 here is CSEVAFEEGTQYF. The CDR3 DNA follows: TGCAGTGAGGTAGCGTTCGAGGAGGGTACGCAGTATTTT.

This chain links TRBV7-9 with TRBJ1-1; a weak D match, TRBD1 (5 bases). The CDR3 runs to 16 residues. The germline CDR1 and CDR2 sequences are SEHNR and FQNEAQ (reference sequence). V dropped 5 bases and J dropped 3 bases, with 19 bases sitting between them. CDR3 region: CASSTLGEVFHTEAFF. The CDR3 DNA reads TGTGCCAGCAGCACCCTGGGGGAGGTGTTTCACACTGAAGCTTTCTTT. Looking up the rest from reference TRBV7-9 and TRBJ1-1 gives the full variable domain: DTGVSQNPRHKITKRGQNVTFRCDPISEHNRLYWYRQTLGQGPEFLTYFQNEAQLEKSRLLSDRFSAERPKGSFSTLEIQRTEQGDSAMYLCASSTLGEVFHTEAFFGQGTRLTVV.